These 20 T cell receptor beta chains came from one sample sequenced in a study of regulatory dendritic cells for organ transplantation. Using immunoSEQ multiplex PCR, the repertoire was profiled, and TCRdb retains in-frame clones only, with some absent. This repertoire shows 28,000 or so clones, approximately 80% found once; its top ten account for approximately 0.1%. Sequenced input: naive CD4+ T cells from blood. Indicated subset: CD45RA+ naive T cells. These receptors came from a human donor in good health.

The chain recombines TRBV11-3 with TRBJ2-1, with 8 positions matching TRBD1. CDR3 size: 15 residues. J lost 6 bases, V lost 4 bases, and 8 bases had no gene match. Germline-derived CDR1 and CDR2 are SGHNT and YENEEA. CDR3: CASSSGTGDSNEQFF. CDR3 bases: TGTGCCAGCAGCTCCGGGACAGGTGACTCCAATGAGCAGTTCTTC.

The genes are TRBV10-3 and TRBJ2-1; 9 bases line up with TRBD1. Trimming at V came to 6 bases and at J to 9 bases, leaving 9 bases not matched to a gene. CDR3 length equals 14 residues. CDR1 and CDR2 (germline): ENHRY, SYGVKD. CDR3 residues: CAISPGQGWGEQFF. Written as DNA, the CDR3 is TGTGCCATCAGCCCGGGACAGGGATGGGGTGAGCAGTTCTTC.

The CDR3 region has the DNA TGCGCCAGCAGCTTGCAGGGGGCGCGAGATGAGCAGTTCTTC. It encodes CASSLQGARDEQFF. The J gene is TRBJ2-1, the V gene TRBV5-1, with 8 bases matching TRBD1. V was pared by 1 base and J by 8 bases, with 5 bases of the junction left unmatched. This CDR3 is 14 amino acids long. CDR1 and CDR2 from the germline V gene are SGHRS and YFSETQ. The complete variable domain, with remaining parts taken from reference TRBV5-1 and TRBJ2-1, reads KAGVTQTPRYLIKTRGQQVTLSCSPISGHRSVSWYQQTPGQGLQFLFEYFSETQRNKGNFPGRFSGRQFSNSRSEMNVSTLELGDSALYLCASSLQGARDEQFFGPGTRLTVL.

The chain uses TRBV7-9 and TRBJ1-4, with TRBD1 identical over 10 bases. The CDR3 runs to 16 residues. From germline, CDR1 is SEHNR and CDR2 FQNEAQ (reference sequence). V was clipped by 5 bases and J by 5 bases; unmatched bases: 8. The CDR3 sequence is CASSPLGQGGNEKLFF. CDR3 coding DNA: TGTGCCAGCAGCCCACTTGGACAGGGGGGGAATGAAAAACTGTTTTTT.

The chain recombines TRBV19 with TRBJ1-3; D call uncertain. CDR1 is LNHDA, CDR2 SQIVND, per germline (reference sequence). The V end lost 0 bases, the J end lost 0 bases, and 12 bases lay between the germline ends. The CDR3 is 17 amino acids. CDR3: CASSIDFAIYSGNTIYF. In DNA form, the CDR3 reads TGTGCCAGTAGTATAGATTTTGCGATCTACTCTGGAAACACCATATATTTT.

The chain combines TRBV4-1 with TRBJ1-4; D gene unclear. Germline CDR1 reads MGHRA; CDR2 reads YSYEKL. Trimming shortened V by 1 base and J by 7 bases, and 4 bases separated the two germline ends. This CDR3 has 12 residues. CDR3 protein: CASSQVFEKLFF. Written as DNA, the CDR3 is TGCGCCAGCAGCCAAGTCTTTGAAAAACTGTTTTTT.

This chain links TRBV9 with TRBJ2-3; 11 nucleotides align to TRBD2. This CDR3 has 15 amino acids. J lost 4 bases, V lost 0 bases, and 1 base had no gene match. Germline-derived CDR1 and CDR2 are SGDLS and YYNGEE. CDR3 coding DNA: TGTGCCAGCAGCGTAGTTAGCGGGGGGGCAGATACGCAGTATTTT. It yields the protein CASSVVSGGADTQYF. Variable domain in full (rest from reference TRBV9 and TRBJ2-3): DSGVTQTPKHLITATGQRVTLRCSPRSGDLSVYWYQQSLDQGLQFLIQYYNGEERAKGNILERFSAQQFPDLHSELNLSSLELGDSALYFCASSVVSGGADTQYFGPGTRLTVL.

For the CDR3, the DNA is TGCGCCAGCAGCTTGGCAGGGGGGAGTGGAAACACCATATATTTT. Translated, it gives CASSLAGGSGNTIYF. This chain connects TRBV5-1 to TRBJ1-3; 7 positions match TRBD1. There are 15 residues in the CDR3. Germline V gene sequence: CDR1 SGHRS, CDR2 YFSETQ. V trimming: 0 bases; J trimming: 3 bases; junction bases outside the gene matches: 3.

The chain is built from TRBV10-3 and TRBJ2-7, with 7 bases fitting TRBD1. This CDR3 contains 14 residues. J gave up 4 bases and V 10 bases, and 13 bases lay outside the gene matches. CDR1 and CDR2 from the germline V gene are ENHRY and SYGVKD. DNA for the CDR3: TGTGCCACGAGGGAACAGACAGGGATGTACGAGCAGTACTTC. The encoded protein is CATREQTGMYEQYF.

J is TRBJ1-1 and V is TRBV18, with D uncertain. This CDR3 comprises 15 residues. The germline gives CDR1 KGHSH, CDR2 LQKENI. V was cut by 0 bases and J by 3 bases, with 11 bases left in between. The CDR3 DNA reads TGTGCCAGCTCACCACCAGGAGCATACTACACTGAAGCTTTCTTT. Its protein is CASSPPGAYYTEAFF.

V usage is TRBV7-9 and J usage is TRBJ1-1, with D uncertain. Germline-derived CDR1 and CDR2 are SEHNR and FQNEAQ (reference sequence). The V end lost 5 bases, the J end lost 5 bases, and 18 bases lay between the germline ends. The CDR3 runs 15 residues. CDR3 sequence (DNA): TGTGCCAGCAGCCCTAAAACGGGTCCAAAGACTGAAGCTTTCTTT. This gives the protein CASSPKTGPKTEAFF.

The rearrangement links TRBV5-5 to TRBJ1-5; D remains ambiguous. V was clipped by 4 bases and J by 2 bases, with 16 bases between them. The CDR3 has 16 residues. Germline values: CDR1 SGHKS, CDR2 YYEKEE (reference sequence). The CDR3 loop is CASSTLLLGRNQPQHF. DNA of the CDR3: TGTGCCAGCAGCACTCTATTACTAGGGCGCAATCAGCCCCAGCATTTT.

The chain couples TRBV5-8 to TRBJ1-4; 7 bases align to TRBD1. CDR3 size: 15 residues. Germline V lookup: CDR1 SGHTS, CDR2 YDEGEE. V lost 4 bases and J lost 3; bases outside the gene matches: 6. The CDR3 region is CASSAQGLANEKLFF. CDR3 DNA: TGTGCCAGCAGCGCACAGGGGCTTGCTAATGAAAAACTGTTTTTT.

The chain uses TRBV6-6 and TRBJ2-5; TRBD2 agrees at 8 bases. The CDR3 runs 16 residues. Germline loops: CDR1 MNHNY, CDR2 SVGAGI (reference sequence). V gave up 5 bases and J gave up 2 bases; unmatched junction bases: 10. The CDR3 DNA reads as TGTGCCAGCAGTCTCCCTAGCGGGCCCTTACAAGAGACCCAGTACTTC. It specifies CASSLPSGPLQETQYF.

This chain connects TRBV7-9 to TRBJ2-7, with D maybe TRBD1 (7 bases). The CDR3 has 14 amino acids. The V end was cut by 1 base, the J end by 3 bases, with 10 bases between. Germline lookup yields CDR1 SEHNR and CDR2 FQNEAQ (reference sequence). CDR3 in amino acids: CASSLGQGGYEQYF. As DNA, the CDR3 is TGTGCCAGCAGCTTAGGACAGGGAGGCTACGAGCAGTACTTC.

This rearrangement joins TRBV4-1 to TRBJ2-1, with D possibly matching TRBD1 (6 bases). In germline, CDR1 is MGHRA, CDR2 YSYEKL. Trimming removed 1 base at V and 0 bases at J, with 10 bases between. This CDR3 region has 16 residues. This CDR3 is CASSQGGRGSYNEQFF. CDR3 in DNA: TGCGCCAGCAGCCAAGGCGGCAGGGGCTCCTACAATGAGCAGTTCTTC.

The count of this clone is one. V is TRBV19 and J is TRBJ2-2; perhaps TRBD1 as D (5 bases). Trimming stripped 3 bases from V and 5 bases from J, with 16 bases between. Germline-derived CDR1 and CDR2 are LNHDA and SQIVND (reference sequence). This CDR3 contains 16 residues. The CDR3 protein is CASSIGAAGSTGELFF. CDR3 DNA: TGTGCCAGTAGTATTGGGGCGGCAGGTTCTACCGGGGAGCTGTTTTTT.

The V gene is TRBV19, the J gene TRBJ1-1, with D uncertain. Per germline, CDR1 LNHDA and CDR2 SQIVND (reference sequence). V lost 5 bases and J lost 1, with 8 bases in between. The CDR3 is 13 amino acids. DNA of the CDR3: TGTGCCAGTAGTCCCACTTCGAACACTGAAGCTTTCTTT. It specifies CASSPTSNTEAFF.

The CDR3 coding sequence is TGCAGCGTCGCTCCACGTCGAGGTTTTTTCTCTGGAAACACCATATATTTT. Translated, it gives CSVAPRRGFFSGNTIYF. The chain is built from TRBV29-1 and TRBJ1-3; D unclear. CDR1 is SQVTM, CDR2 ANQGSEA, per germline. This CDR3 spans 17 amino acids. V dropped 6 bases and J dropped 0 bases, with 21 bases sitting between them.

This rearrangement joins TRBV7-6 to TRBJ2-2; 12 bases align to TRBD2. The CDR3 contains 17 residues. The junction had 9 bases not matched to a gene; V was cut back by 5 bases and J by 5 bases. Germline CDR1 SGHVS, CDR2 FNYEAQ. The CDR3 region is CASSPRTSGARTGELFF. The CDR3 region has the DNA TGTGCCAGCAGCCCTAGGACTAGCGGGGCGCGTACCGGGGAGCTGTTTTTT.